This T cell receptor beta chain was recorded in a study of identical twins. Looked up from germline, CDR1 is SGHAT and CDR2 is FQNNGV. CDR3 length: 15 residues. Unmatched junction bases numbered 6, after V lost 2 bases and J lost 8 bases. The sample holds a few counts of this clonotype. A single record per CDR3 protein comes from TCRdb applying MiXCR to the 5' RACE reads. This table has hundreds of thousands of distinct CDR3 sequences, approximately 24% appearing once. This sample also appeared in a second study, on T cells expressing NK-cell markers. As reported in that work: Sequencing of TCR beta repertoires drew on sorted CD3+CD56+NKG2C+, CD3+CD56+NKG2C- and CD3+CD56-NKG2C+ T cells. Several of the experiments relied on an anti-gamma-delta TCR antibody so that only alpha-beta TCR T cells were sorted. Whether expanded NKG2C-expressing T cell clones recognize HCMV is unknown.

The material sequenced was CD4+ T cells sorted from blood. The chain combines TRBV11-2 with TRBJ2-1; 10 bases match TRBD1. The TCR comes from a woman younger than 35 in good health. CDR3 loop: CASSLRGTGVDEQFF. As DNA, the CDR3 is TGTGCCAGCAGCTTAAGGGGGACAGGGGTGGATGAGCAGTTCTTC.